Each of the 24 T cell receptor beta chains below was sequenced from the same sample in a study of response to subunit inactivated influenza vaccine. TCRdb independently ran MiXCR on the RT-PCR reads; one entry per CDR3 protein. The sample includes almost 600,000 distinct CDR3 sequences, less than 15% of them seen just once. Sequenced here: PBMCs from blood, sampled approximately 12 days after vaccination. The receptors come from a man between 50 and 59 years old who received an inactivated influenza vaccine.

This clonotype was counted many times. CDR3 loop: CASSPGFGALEAFF. In DNA form, the CDR3 reads TGTGCCAGCAGCCCGGGGTTCGGGGCCCTTGAAGCTTTCTTT. This chain joins TRBV9 and TRBJ1-1; tentative D call: TRBD1 (5 bases). The germline V and J ends were trimmed by 4 bases and 7 bases, with 17 bases remaining between them. In germline, CDR1 is SGDLS, CDR2 YYNGEE. The CDR3 loop spans 14 amino acids.

This clonotype was recorded at least ten times. The genes are TRBV6-5 and TRBJ2-3, with D unclear. The CDR3 runs to 15 residues. Germline V CDR1 and CDR2: MNHEY, SVGAGI. With 0 bases removed from V and 0 bases from J, the gap between germline ends came to 7 bases. The CDR3 sequence: CASSYSPLSTDTQYF. As DNA, the CDR3 is TGTGCCAGCAGTTACTCGCCGCTTAGCACAGATACGCAGTATTTT.

This clonotype was detected once. CDR3 bases: TGTGCCATCAGCGCAGGGGTTGTGGGCTACAATGAGCAGTTCTTC. Its translation: CAISAGVVGYNEQFF. V is TRBV10-3 and J is TRBJ2-1, with D possibly being TRBD1 (6 bases). Germline CDR1 ENHRY, CDR2 SYGVKD. The CDR3 contains 15 residues. Trimming shortened V by 6 bases and J by 3 bases, and 15 bases separated the two germline ends.

The chain carries TRBV6-2 or TRBV6-3 and TRBJ2-7; D is unresolved. Germline CDR1 is MNHEY and CDR2 is SVGEGT. This CDR3 comprises 14 residues. Trimming took off 7 bases at V and 3 bases at J, with 16 bases between the two ends. In DNA form, the CDR3 reads TGTGCCAGCAACCCCGACGGGCCACGCTACGAGCAGTACTTC. Translating gives CASNPDGPRYEQYF.

This sequence joins TRBV12-3 or TRBV12-4 and TRBJ1-6; no clear D. Between the trimmed V and J ends, which lost 4 bases and 8 bases, there was a span of 9 bases. The CDR3 is made up of 13 amino acids. The CDR3 coding sequence is TGTGCCAGCAGTTCAAAGTCGTATTCACCCCTCCACTTT. Amino acids: CASSSKSYSPLHF.

This clonotype was recorded a few times. The chain links TRBV7-2 to TRBJ2-5; TRBD2 aligns across 9 bases. V shed 3 bases and J 5 bases; nucleotides not matched to a gene: 7. Germline V lookup: CDR1 SGHTA, CDR2 FQGNSA. The CDR3 extends over 15 amino acids. The CDR3 sequence is CASSFGGGAGETQYF. In nucleotides, the CDR3 is TGTGCCAGCAGCTTTGGCGGGGGGGCGGGGGAGACCCAGTACTTC.

This rearrangement joins TRBV20-1 to TRBJ2-7, with 9 bases aligning to TRBD2. This CDR3 has 12 amino acids. Germline values: CDR1 DFQATT, CDR2 SNEGSKA (reference sequence). With 0 bases clipped from V and 7 bases from J, the junction kept 1 base outside the gene matches. This CDR3 is CSARDLAGEQYF. The CDR3 DNA follows: TGCAGTGCTAGAGATCTAGCGGGAGAGCAGTACTTC.

V and J are TRBV11-2 and TRBJ1-3; 7 nucleotides match TRBD1. Germline V lookup: CDR1 SGHAT, CDR2 FQNNGV. The junction had 2 bases not matched to a gene; V was cut back by 5 bases and J by 4 bases. The CDR3 is 13 amino acids. This CDR3 reads CASSTGVGNTIYF. In DNA, the CDR3 is TGTGCCAGCAGCACAGGGGTAGGAAACACCATATATTTT.

This clonotype was observed a handful of times. This chain joins TRBV20-1 and TRBJ2-7, with D uncertain. V shed 4 bases and J shed 0 bases, with 13 bases lying between them. This CDR3 comprises 14 residues. The germline CDR1 and CDR2 sequences are DFQATT and SNEGSKA (reference sequence). CDR3 in amino acids: CSATNLGFSYEQYF. The CDR3 coding sequence is TGCAGTGCTACGAATCTGGGATTCTCCTACGAGCAGTACTTC.

This clonotype was observed a few times. The chain employs TRBV12-3 or TRBV12-4 and TRBJ1-5, with D unclear. Between the trimmed V and J ends, which lost 8 bases and 9 bases, there was a span of 14 bases. The CDR3 consists of 12 residues. The CDR3 region has the DNA TGTGCCAGCCGGATACCGGCCGGGCCCCAGCATTTT. Its protein product is CASRIPAGPQHF.

The genes are TRBV28 and TRBJ2-2; D might be TRBD2 (5 bases). Germline CDR1 reads MDHEN; CDR2 reads SYDVKM. Trimming removed 5 bases at V and 1 base at J, with 17 bases between. CDR3 length: 17 amino acids. CDR3 amino acids: CASSPSAGSRNTGELFF. The CDR3 region has the DNA TGTGCCAGCAGTCCCTCGGCGGGCAGTCGGAACACCGGGGAGCTGTTTTTT.

The chain combines TRBV20-1 with TRBJ2-2; 10 bases map to TRBD2. The germline CDR1 and CDR2 sequences are DFQATT and SNEGSKA (reference sequence). This CDR3 has 14 residues. The ends lost 5 bases at V and 8 bases at J; junction bases unmatched: 8. CDR3 nucleotide sequence: TGCAGTGCTTCTAGCGGGGGCACACGGGGGGAGCTGTTTTTT. Its translation is CSASSGGTRGELFF.

In this sample, this clonotype turned up a few times. The chain is built from TRBV7-2 and TRBJ1-6; no clear D gene. The CDR3 totals 13 residues. Trimming shortened V by 4 bases and J by 10 bases, and 11 bases separated the two germline ends. Germline assignment: CDR1 SGHTA and CDR2 FQGNSA. CDR3 in DNA: TGTGCCAGCAGCTCGAGGTCCCCGTCACCCCTCCACTTT. Protein sequence: CASSSRSPSPLHF.

V and J are TRBV4-3 and TRBJ2-2; 7 nucleotides match TRBD2. Germline lookup yields CDR1 LGHNA and CDR2 YSLEER. The J segment lost 2 bases and the V segment lost 3 bases, leaving 9 bases of the junction unmatched. This CDR3 is 17 amino acids long. CDR3 in amino acids: CASSHNRLASNTGELFF. The DNA for the CDR3 is TGCGCCAGCAGCCACAACAGACTAGCATCAAACACCGGGGAGCTGTTTTTT.

This clonotype was seen a few times. V usage is TRBV11-2 and J usage is TRBJ2-5; 8 bases map to TRBD2. This CDR3 spans 16 amino acids. CDR1 and CDR2 (germline): SGHAT, FQNNGV. The V gene end was trimmed by 0 bases and the J gene end by 4 bases; junction bases not matched to a gene: 7. CDR3 protein: CASSLDRSTSGETQYF. The CDR3 DNA reads as TGTGCCAGCAGCTTAGATCGGTCCACTAGCGGAGAGACCCAGTACTTC.

In its sample, this clonotype was seen a few times. The chain has TRBV20-1 and TRBJ1-4; no reliable D call. This CDR3 is built from 13 residues. The germline CDR1 and CDR2 sequences are DFQATT and SNEGSKA (reference sequence). Trimming cost V 5 bases and J 5 bases, with 12 bases left between them. CDR3 loop: CSAPFPGNEKLFF. The CDR3 nucleotides are TGCAGTGCTCCTTTTCCGGGAAATGAAAAACTGTTTTTT.

The rearrangement joins TRBV10-3 to TRBJ2-6; D call uncertain. The CDR3 spans 16 residues. The V end was cut by 0 bases, the J end by 1 base, with 7 bases between. Germline V CDR1 and CDR2: ENHRY, SYGVKD. The CDR3 nucleotides read TGTGCCATCAGTGAGTCGCAGGCTTCTGGGGCCAACGTCCTGACTTTC. It is translated as CAISESQASGANVLTF.

This clonotype has more than one count but fewer than ten. This chain's CDR3 is CSASTGTGTSPLHF. The CDR3 DNA follows: TGCAGTGCTTCGACCGGGACAGGGACTTCACCCCTCCACTTT. The chain recombines TRBV20-1 with TRBJ1-6; 9 bases are shared with TRBD1. J gave up 9 bases and V 5 bases, and 8 bases lay outside the gene matches. Germline V gives CDR1 DFQATT, CDR2 SNEGSKA (reference sequence). This CDR3 region has 14 residues.

The rearrangement uses TRBV7-6 and TRBJ2-5, with 12 nucleotides matching TRBD2. From germline, CDR1 is SGHVS and CDR2 FNYEAQ. The CDR3 covers 15 residues. V gave up 2 bases and J gave up 3 bases; unmatched junction bases: 1. DNA of the CDR3: TGTGCCAGCAGCTTAAGGACTAGCGGGGAAGAGACCCAGTACTTC. It specifies CASSLRTSGEETQYF.

The chain employs TRBV28 and TRBJ2-1, with a possible D match to TRBD2 (7 bases). In germline, CDR1 is MDHEN, CDR2 SYDVKM. Deletions cut 6 bases from V and 0 bases from J, with 15 bases between. The CDR3 spans 16 residues. CDR3 sequence reads: CASSGGGAISYNEQFF. The CDR3 region has the DNA TGTGCCAGCAGCGGAGGGGGGGCCATCTCCTACAATGAGCAGTTCTTC.

The chain employs TRBV4-2 and TRBJ2-3; D unresolved. This CDR3 has 14 residues. The V gene's germline CDR1 is LGHNA and CDR2 YNFKEQ. V shed 1 base and J shed 9 bases, with 14 bases lying between them. CDR3 amino acids: CASSQGSLRSTQYF. The DNA for the CDR3 is TGTGCCAGCAGCCAAGGGTCCCTTAGATCGACGCAGTATTTT.

This clonotype was counted a few times. The V gene is TRBV10-3, the J gene TRBJ2-1, with 7 nucleotides matching TRBD1. This CDR3 has 16 residues. The J segment lost 9 bases and the V segment lost 3 bases, leaving 14 bases of the junction unmatched. CDR1 is ENHRY, CDR2 SYGVKD, per germline. Here the CDR3 reads CAISEGFGVPGGEQFF. DNA for the CDR3: TGTGCCATCAGTGAAGGTTTCGGGGTCCCAGGGGGTGAGCAGTTCTTC.

This clonotype showed up many times. The rearrangement uses TRBV5-1 and TRBJ2-3; D is perhaps TRBD1 or TRBD2 (5 bases each). V was pared by 5 bases and J by 0 bases, with 7 bases between. Germline V gene data show CDR1 as SGHRS and CDR2 as YFSETQ. The CDR3 loop spans 13 amino acids. The CDR3 is CASRGPSTDTQYF. CDR3 coding DNA: TGCGCCAGCAGGGGACCCAGCACAGATACGCAGTATTTT.

Only a few counts were recorded for this clonotype. The chain links TRBV5-6 to TRBJ2-3; D perhaps matches TRBD1 (6 bases). Deletions cut 5 bases from V and 4 bases from J, with 14 bases between. Germline V gene sequence: CDR1 SGHDT, CDR2 YYEEEE. The CDR3 loop spans 14 amino acids. CDR3 loop: CASRPNRVPDTQYF. CDR3 DNA sequence: TGTGCCAGCAGGCCCAACAGGGTCCCAGATACGCAGTATTTT.